What follows are 13 T cell receptor beta chains derived from one specimen sequenced in a study of T-cell reconstitution after alpha-beta-depleted transplantation in children (dated by TCRdb to about 2016). The method was PCR. Sequencing was performed on an Illumina HiSeq 2500. TCR libraries were prepared with molecular barcoding, using unique molecular identifiers to normalize TCRbeta repertoire quantification. TCRdb itself trimmed the public reads at Q25 with fastp, ran MiXCR and retained productive beta chains. Each CDR3 protein appears once, grouped with its most common genes and DNA. In all, the sample holds around 200,000 distinct CDR3 sequences, and 8.5% to 10% of those were seen once. The top ten clonotypes cover around 6% of the sample. This sample comprised PBMCs from the stem cell graft donor, obtained from the stem cell graft. Every receptor here comes from a human donor who donated a stem cell graft to a child with acute lymphoblastic leukemia.

The rearrangement links TRBV20-1 to TRBJ1-5; the D gene is possibly TRBD1 (6 bases). Germline V lookup: CDR1 DFQATT, CDR2 SNEGSKA (reference sequence). CDR3 length: 14 amino acids. Deletions cut 2 bases from V and 4 bases from J, with 12 bases between. The CDR3 reads CSARKGQRNQPQHF. In DNA, the CDR3 is TGCAGTGCTAGAAAGGGACAACGAAATCAGCCCCAGCATTTT.

This clonotype was found many times. J is TRBJ1-2 and V is TRBV20-1; 9 bases agree with TRBD1. V shed 7 bases, J shed 4 bases, and the junction held 7 bases outside the gene matches. Germline V gives CDR1 DFQATT, CDR2 SNEGSKA (reference sequence). The CDR3 spans 13 residues. CDR3 DNA sequence: TGCAGTGTAACAGGGGGCGTTAGCTATGGCTACACCTTC. Translation gives CSVTGGVSYGYTF.

In this sample, this clonotype turned up many times. The chain carries TRBV3-1 and TRBJ2-7, with D tentatively TRBD2 (6 bases). Germline CDR1 and CDR2: LGHDT and YNNKEL (reference sequence). CDR3 length: 17 residues. V dropped 0 bases and J dropped 7 bases, with 22 bases sitting between them. CDR3 in amino acids: CASSQDWDFRRRGEQYF. The CDR3 region has the DNA TGTGCCAGCAGCCAAGATTGGGACTTCCGAAGGAGAGGGGAGCAGTACTTC.

The table lists this clonotype with many counts. The chain is built from TRBV3-1 and TRBJ2-5; no definite D call. Trimming took 1 base from V and 2 from J, leaving 11 bases between them. The CDR3 has 15 amino acids. Germline CDR1 is LGHDT and CDR2 is YNNKEL (reference sequence). This chain's CDR3 is CASSQAPFRQETQYF. In DNA, the CDR3 is TGTGCCAGCAGCCAAGCTCCGTTCAGACAAGAGACCCAGTACTTC.

This clonotype has only a few counts. The rearrangement links TRBV27 to TRBJ1-2; perhaps TRBD1 as D (6 bases). The CDR3 is 15 amino acids. Germline CDR1 and CDR2: MNHEY and SMNVEV (reference sequence). The V gene lost 8 bases and the J gene lost 2 bases, with 18 bases spanning the gap. CDR3: CASLLSWTANYGYTF. CDR3 DNA sequence: TGTGCCAGCCTACTGTCTTGGACAGCCAACTATGGCTACACCTTC.

This clonotype was detected only a few times. The V gene is TRBV12-3 or TRBV12-4, the J gene TRBJ2-7; unclear D gene. Trimming removed 3 bases from V and 2 bases from J, with 8 bases in between. CDR3 length equals 13 residues. This CDR3 is CASSFQATYEQYF. The CDR3 DNA follows: TGTGCCAGCAGTTTTCAGGCGACCTACGAGCAGTACTTC.

This clonotype was seen ten or more times. The CDR3 DNA is TGCGCCAGCAGCCAGGGGGCTGGAAACACCATATATTTT. This translates into CASSQGAGNTIYF. This chain links TRBV4-1 with TRBJ1-3, with D maybe TRBD1 (5 bases). CDR1 and CDR2 (germline): MGHRA, YSYEKL. Trimming left V 3 bases short and J 2 bases short, with 5 bases between. This CDR3 is built from 13 residues.

A few counts support this clonotype. A read error may be the cause here, since a much bigger clone is one base away. The V and J genes are TRBV12-3 or TRBV12-4 and TRBJ2-3; D may match TRBD1 or TRBD2 (5 bases each). The CDR3 totals 15 residues. Trimming stripped 1 base from V and 4 bases from J, with 12 bases between. The chain's CDR3 is CASSLDAQGPDTQYF. The DNA for the CDR3 is TGTGCCAGCAGTTTAGATGCGCAGGGACCAGATACGCAGTATTTT.

The V call is TRBV6-5, the J call TRBJ1-1, with D possibly being TRBD1 (6 bases). The ends were cut back, 2 bases at V and 4 bases at J, with 11 bases in the middle. Germline loops: CDR1 MNHEY, CDR2 SVGAGI. This CDR3 is 14 amino acids long. In DNA form, the CDR3 reads TGTGCCAGCAGTTACACACAGGGTACCACTGAAGCTTTCTTT. Translation: CASSYTQGTTEAFF.

V gene TRBV12-3 or TRBV12-4 combines with J gene TRBJ2-4, with D perhaps matching TRBD1 (6 bases). Deletions cut 1 base from V and 8 bases from J, with 12 bases between. This CDR3 contains 14 residues. The CDR3 nucleotides read TGTGCCAGCAGTTTAGGCCGCAGGGGACACATTCAGTACTTC. Translation gives CASSLGRRGHIQYF.

The DNA of the CDR3 is TGTGCCAGCAGCGAGGGGACCGGGACAGGGGGTGAGACCCAGTACTTC. Its protein is CASSEGTGTGGETQYF. The genes are TRBV7-2 and TRBJ2-5, with TRBD1 identical over 11 bases. The germline CDR1 and CDR2 sequences are SGHTA and FQGNSA. CDR3 length equals 16 residues. V was pared by 5 bases and J by 5 bases, with 10 bases of the junction left unmatched.

This clonotype was observed at least ten times. This chain connects TRBV4-3 to TRBJ2-5; TRBD2 is a possible D gene (7 bases). V gave up 0 bases and J gave up 3 bases, with 11 bases separating them. Germline-derived CDR1 and CDR2 are LGHNA and YSLEER. The CDR3 extends over 15 amino acids. The CDR3 nucleotides are TGCGCCAGCAGCCAAGAAGGGGGACTAAAAGAGACCCAGTACTTC. Its translation: CASSQEGGLKETQYF.

In its sample, this clonotype was seen many times. The chain is built from TRBV6-1 and TRBJ2-2; 8 bases are a match to TRBD1. The ends lost 4 bases at V and 2 bases at J; junction bases unmatched: 6. The CDR3 is made up of 16 amino acids. Germline V CDR1 and CDR2: MNHNS, SASEGT. CDR3 in amino acids: CASSVQDRVNTGELFF. As DNA, the CDR3 is TGTGCCAGCAGTGTCCAGGACAGGGTCAACACCGGGGAGCTGTTTTTT.